The 11 T cell receptor beta chains below were found in one sample sequenced in a study of blood T cell repertoires in COVID-19. Measured with immunoSEQ multiplex PCR; TCRdb has only the in-frame clones, and not every one. The sample lists roughly 220,000 clones, roughly 88% occurring once. The source material was PBMCs or T cells enriched from blood (not recorded which). The receptors were sampled from a woman aged 40-49 years with acute COVID-19.

V usage is TRBV5-4 and J usage is TRBJ2-1; weak D call: TRBD2 (6 bases). CDR3 length: 13 amino acids. Germline assignment: CDR1 SGHNT and CDR2 YYREEE (reference sequence). The V gene lost 4 bases and the J gene lost 8 bases, with 13 bases spanning the gap. CDR3 nucleotides: TGTGCCAGCAGCCTACCGGGAGTGGATGAGCAGTTCTTC. It translates to CASSLPGVDEQFF.

Here the CDR3 reads CATSDRVPTDTQYF. For the CDR3, the DNA is TGTGCCACCAGCGACAGGGTCCCCACAGATACGCAGTATTTT. The J gene is TRBJ2-3, the V gene TRBV24-1, with 7 nucleotides matching TRBD1. The trim removed 7 bases at V and 2 bases at J, leaving 5 bases unmatched. Germline assignment: CDR1 KGHDR and CDR2 SFDVKD. The CDR3 loop spans 14 amino acids.

The chain combines TRBV11-2 with TRBJ2-3; D may be TRBD1 (5 bases). There are 15 residues in the CDR3. Germline V lookup: CDR1 SGHAT, CDR2 FQNNGV. Trimming took 5 bases from V and 2 from J, leaving 14 bases between them. CDR3 sequence: CASSLMTVSTDTQYF. The CDR3 DNA is TGTGCCAGCAGCCTAATGACAGTCTCCACAGATACGCAGTATTTT.

V is TRBV19 and J is TRBJ2-2; D gene unclear. CDR3 length: 15 amino acids. V was cut by 7 bases and J by 5 bases, with 17 bases left in between. CDR1 and CDR2 (germline): LNHDA, SQIVND (reference sequence). CDR3 nucleotides: TGTGCCAGTACCACTCCTGGAAGAGGAACCGGGGAGCTGTTTTTT. Protein: CASTTPGRGTGELFF.

The chain uses TRBV5-1 and TRBJ2-3; TRBD2 matches 7 bases. Germline V lookup: CDR1 SGHRS, CDR2 YFSETQ. The CDR3 spans 15 residues. Trimming removed 3 bases from V and 1 base from J; junction bases left unmatched: 5. CDR3 in amino acids: CASSWRGFGTDTQYF. The CDR3, as DNA: TGCGCCAGCAGCTGGCGGGGGTTCGGCACAGATACGCAGTATTTT.

J is TRBJ2-1 and V is TRBV7-9; D may be TRBD2 (5 bases). Germline assignment: CDR1 SEHNR and CDR2 FQNEAQ (reference sequence). This CDR3 spans 13 amino acids. V lost 4 bases and J lost 5, with 9 bases in between. CDR3 residues: CASSSDWNNEQFF. The CDR3 DNA reads as TGTGCCAGCAGCTCGGACTGGAACAATGAGCAGTTCTTC. The full variable domain, completed using reference TRBV7-9 and TRBJ2-1, is DTGVSQNPRHKITKRGQNVTFRCDPISEHNRLYWYRQTLGQGPEFLTYFQNEAQLEKSRLLSDRFSAERPKGSFSTLEIQRTEQGDSAMYLCASSSDWNNEQFFGPGTRLTVL.

The gene calls are TRBV10-3 and TRBJ1-2; a weak D match, TRBD1 (5 bases). There are 14 residues in the CDR3. V lost 2 bases and J 5 bases, leaving 12 bases between the germline ends. The germline V gene encodes CDR1 ENHRY and CDR2 SYGVKD. CDR3 nucleotide sequence: TGTGCCATCAGTGAGGGGACTCGATTTTATGGCTACACCTTC. This codes for CAISEGTRFYGYTF.

This clone was counted once. V and J are TRBV7-9 and TRBJ1-4; 9 bases align to TRBD1. There are 15 residues in the CDR3. The J segment lost 6 bases and the V segment lost 0 bases, leaving 2 bases of the junction unmatched. CDR1 SEHNR and CDR2 FQNEAQ come from the germline V gene (reference sequence). The CDR3 DNA is TGTGCCAGCAGCTTAGCTCGGACAGGGGATGAAAAACTGTTTTTT. Translated: CASSLARTGDEKLFF.

This chain joins TRBV14 and TRBJ1-6; D possibly corresponds to TRBD1 (5 bases). The CDR3 loop spans 15 amino acids. Looked up from germline, CDR1 is SGHDN and CDR2 is FVKESK. Trimming shortened V by 0 bases and J by 8 bases, and 11 bases separated the two germline ends. The CDR3 protein is CASSQENGRDSPLHF. The CDR3 DNA reads as TGTGCCAGCAGCCAAGAGAACGGCAGGGATTCACCCCTCCACTTT.

The V gene is TRBV27, the J gene TRBJ2-7, with D unclear. CDR1 and CDR2 from the germline V gene are MNHEY and SMNVEV (reference sequence). The CDR3 is made up of 14 amino acids. V was cut by 5 bases and J by 0 bases, with 11 bases left in between. Here the CDR3 DNA reads TGTGCCAGCAGTCCCTCCCCCAGCTCCTACGAGCAGTACGTC. It yields the protein CASSPSPSSYEQYV.

The CDR3 DNA is TGTGCCAGCAGCGTAGAGGGGACACCGTACAATGAGCAGTTCTTC. As protein: CASSVEGTPYNEQFF. V usage is TRBV9 and J usage is TRBJ2-1, with D perhaps matching TRBD1 (6 bases). This CDR3 region has 15 residues. V was pared by 0 bases and J by 4 bases, with 11 bases between. Germline CDR1 is SGDLS and CDR2 is YYNGEE.